This T cell receptor (beta chain) was documented in a study of a mutant IDH1 vaccine in newly diagnosed glioma. Concerning this clone: The antigen remains undetermined.

Method: immunoSEQ multiplex PCR; TCRdb's copy keeps in-frame clones and lacks some. The sample has approximately 62,000 clones; 80% to 85% are singletons. Germline assignment: CDR1 MNHNY and CDR2 SVGAGI (reference sequence). V was pared by 6 bases and J by 6 bases, with 5 bases between. This CDR3 has 10 residues. Time point here: week 35, safety follow-up. Every vaccine dose comprised 300 ug of mutant IDH1 20-mer peptide plus topical imiquimod. The TCR originated in a man aged 25 to 40 with glioma. The chain couples TRBV6-6 to TRBJ1-2; D is ambiguous. Here the sequenced sample was PBMCs, taken from a glioma patient whose treatment included an IDH1 peptide vaccine. CDR3 DNA sequence: TGTGCCAGCAGACACGATGGCTACACCTTC. Protein: CASRHDGYTF.